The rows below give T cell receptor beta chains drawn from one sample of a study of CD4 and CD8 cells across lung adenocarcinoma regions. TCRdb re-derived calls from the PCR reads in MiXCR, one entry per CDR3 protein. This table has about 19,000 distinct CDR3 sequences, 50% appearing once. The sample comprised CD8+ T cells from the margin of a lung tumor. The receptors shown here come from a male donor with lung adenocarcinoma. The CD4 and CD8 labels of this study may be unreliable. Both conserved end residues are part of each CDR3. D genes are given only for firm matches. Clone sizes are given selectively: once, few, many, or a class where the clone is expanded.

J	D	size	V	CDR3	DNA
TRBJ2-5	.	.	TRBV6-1	CAGRGARDQDTQYF	TGTGCGGGCAGAGGGGCCCGTGACCAAGATACGCAGTACTTC
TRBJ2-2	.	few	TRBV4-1	CASSQRTRDTGELFF	TGCGCCAGCAGCCAACGGACACGGGACACCGGGGAGCTGTTTTTT
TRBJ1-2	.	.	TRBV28	CASSTSTDYGYTF	TGTGCCAGCAGTACCAGCACAGACTATGGCTACACCTTC
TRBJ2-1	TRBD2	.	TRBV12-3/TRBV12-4	CASSNPGLGRFNEQFF	TGTGCCAGCAGTAACCCGGGACTAGGGCGATTCAATGAGCAGTTCTTC
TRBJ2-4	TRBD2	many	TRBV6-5	CASSLAGGGNIQYF	TGTGCCAGCAGTTTAGCGGGAGGAGGGAACATTCAGTACTTC
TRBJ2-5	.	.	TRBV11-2	CASSLEQSGQQYF	TGTGCCAGCAGCTTAGAACAGTCAGGGCAGCAGTACTTC
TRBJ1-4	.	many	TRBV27	CASSIQGGGKLFF	TGTGCCAGCAGTATACAGGGTGGGGGAAAACTGTTTTTT
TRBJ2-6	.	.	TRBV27	CASSLTGAYVQNF	TGTGCCAGCAGTTTGACCGGGGCCTACGTCCAGAACTTC
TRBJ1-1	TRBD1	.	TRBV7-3	CASSAWTGNLNTEAFF	TGTGCCAGCAGCGCCTGGACAGGCAACTTGAACACTGAAGCTTTCTTT
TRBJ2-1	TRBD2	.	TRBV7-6	CASSPRTSGNNEQFF	TGTGCCAGCAGCCCTCGGACTAGCGGCAACAATGAGCAGTTCTTC